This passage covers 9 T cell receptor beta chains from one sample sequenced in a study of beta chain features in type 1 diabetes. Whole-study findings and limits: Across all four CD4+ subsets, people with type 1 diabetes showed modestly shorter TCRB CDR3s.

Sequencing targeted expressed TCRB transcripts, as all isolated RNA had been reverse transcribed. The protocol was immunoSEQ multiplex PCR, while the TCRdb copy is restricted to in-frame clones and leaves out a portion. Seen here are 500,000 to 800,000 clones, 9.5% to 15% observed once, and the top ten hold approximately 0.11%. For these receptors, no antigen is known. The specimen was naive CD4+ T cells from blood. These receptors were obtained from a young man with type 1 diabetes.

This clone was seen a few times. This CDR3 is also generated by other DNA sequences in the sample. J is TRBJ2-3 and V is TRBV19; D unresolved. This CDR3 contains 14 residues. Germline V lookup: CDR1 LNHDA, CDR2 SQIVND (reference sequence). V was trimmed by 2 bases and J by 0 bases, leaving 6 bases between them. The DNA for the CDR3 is TGTGCCAGTAGTATACGGACGAGCACAGATACGCAGTATTTT. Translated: CASSIRTSTDTQYF.

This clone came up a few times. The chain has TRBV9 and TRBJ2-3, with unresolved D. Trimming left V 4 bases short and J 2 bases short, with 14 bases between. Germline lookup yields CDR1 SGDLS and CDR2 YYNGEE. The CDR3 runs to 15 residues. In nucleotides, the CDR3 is TGTGCCAGCAGCCCGACAAACGCTAACACAGATACGCAGTATTTT. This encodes CASSPTNANTDTQYF.

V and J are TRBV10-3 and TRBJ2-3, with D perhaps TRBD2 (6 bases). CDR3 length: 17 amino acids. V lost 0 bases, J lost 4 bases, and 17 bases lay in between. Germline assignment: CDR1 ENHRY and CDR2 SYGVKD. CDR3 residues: CAISESMAGRLADTQYF. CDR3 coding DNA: TGTGCCATCAGTGAGTCGATGGCAGGGAGGCTGGCAGATACGCAGTATTTT.

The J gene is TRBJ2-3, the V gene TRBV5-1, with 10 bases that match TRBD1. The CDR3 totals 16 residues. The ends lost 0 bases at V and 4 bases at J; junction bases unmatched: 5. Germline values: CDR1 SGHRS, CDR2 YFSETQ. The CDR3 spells CASSLVRDRGSDTQYF. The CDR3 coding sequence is TGCGCCAGCAGCTTGGTCAGGGACAGGGGTTCAGATACGCAGTATTTT.

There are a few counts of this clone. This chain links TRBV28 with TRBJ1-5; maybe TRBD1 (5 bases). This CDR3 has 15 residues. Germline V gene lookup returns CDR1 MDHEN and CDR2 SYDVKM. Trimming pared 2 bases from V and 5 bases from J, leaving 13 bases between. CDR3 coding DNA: TGTGCCAGCAGTTTACCAGGGCTCGGGCATCAGCCCCAGCATTTT. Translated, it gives CASSLPGLGHQPQHF. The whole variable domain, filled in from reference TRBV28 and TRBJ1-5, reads DVKVTQSSRYLVKRTGEKVFLECVQDMDHENMFWYRQDPGLGLRLIYFSYDVKMKEKGDIPEGYSVSREKKERFSLILESASTNQTSMYLCASSLPGLGHQPQHFGDGTRLSIL.

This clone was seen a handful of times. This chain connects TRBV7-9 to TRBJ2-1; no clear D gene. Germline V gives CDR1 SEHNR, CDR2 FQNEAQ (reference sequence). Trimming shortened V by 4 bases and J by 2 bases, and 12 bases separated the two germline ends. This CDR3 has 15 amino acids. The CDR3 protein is CASSSHSGTYNEQFF. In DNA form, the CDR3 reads TGTGCCAGCAGCTCACACTCCGGCACCTACAATGAGCAGTTCTTC.

The CDR3 DNA reads as TGTGCCAGCAGCCACTCCAGGGAGGGACAGCCCCAGCATTTT. Its protein is CASSHSREGQPQHF. This chain links TRBV13 with TRBJ1-5; perhaps TRBD1 as D (5 bases). The CDR3 loop spans 14 amino acids. The V end was cut by 5 bases, the J end by 7 bases, with 15 bases between. Germline-derived CDR1 and CDR2 are PRHDT and FYEKMQ (reference sequence). Variable domain in full (rest from reference TRBV13 and TRBJ1-5): AAGVIQSPRHLIKEKRETATLKCYPIPRHDTVYWYQQGPGQDPQFLISFYEKMQSDKGSIPDRFSAQQFSDYHSELNMSSLELGDSALYFCASSHSREGQPQHFGDGTRLSIL.

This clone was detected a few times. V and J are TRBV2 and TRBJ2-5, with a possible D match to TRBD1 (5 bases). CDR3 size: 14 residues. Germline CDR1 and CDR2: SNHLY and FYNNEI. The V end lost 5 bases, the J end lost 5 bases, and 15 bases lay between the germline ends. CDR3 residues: CASSLTAVGETQYF. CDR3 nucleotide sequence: TGTGCCAGCAGTCTGACAGCCGTGGGGGAGACCCAGTACTTC.

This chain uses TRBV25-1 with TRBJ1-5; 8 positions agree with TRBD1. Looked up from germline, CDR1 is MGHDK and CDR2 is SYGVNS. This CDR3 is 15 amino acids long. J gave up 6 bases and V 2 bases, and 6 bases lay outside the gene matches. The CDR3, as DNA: TGTGCCAGCAGTGAACAAACAGGGGGGGGTCAGCCCCAGCATTTT. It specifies CASSEQTGGGQPQHF.